These T cell receptor beta chains were read from a single sample in a study of blood T cell repertoires in COVID-19. The data were produced by immunoSEQ multiplex PCR, yet TCRdb's version contains in-frame clones alone and is incomplete. This table holds a few hundred thousand clones, roughly 80% found once. Sequencing was carried out using peripheral blood. The receptors here all came from a woman aged 18-29 years with acute or convalescent COVID-19. Both conserved end residues are part of each CDR3. Fields, in order: V gene, D gene, J gene, clone size, CDR3 DNA, CDR3 protein. The D gene is left open where the match is weak. Some rows have no size entry. The others give once, few or many, or a class for an expanded clone.

TRBV12-3/TRBV12-4	TRBD1	TRBJ2-7	NA	TGTGCCAGCAGTACCGACAGGGGGTACGAGCAGTACTTC	CASSTDRGYEQYF
TRBV5-1	NA	TRBJ2-5	NA	TGCGCCAGCAGCTTGGGTCTCGCGGGAAGGAGAGAGACCCAGTACTTC	CASSLGLAGRRETQYF
TRBV30	TRBD1	TRBJ1-2	once	TGTGCCTGGACGCTAGTTGTGGGACAGGACTATGGCTACACCTTC	CAWTLVVGQDYGYTF
TRBV7-8	NA	TRBJ1-6	NA	TGTGCCAGCAGCCGAGAGTCGGGGTACTCACCCCTCCACTTT	CASSRESGYSPLHF
TRBV7-9	NA	TRBJ1-4	NA	TGTGCCAGCAGCTTAGCCGGAGCAGGGGATAATGAAAAACTGTTTTTT	CASSLAGAGDNEKLFF
TRBV4-3	TRBD2	TRBJ2-1	NA	TGCGCCAGCAGCCAAGATGGCACTAGCGGGCTGCATGAGCAGTTCTTC	CASSQDGTSGLHEQFF
TRBV6-2/TRBV6-3	TRBD2	TRBJ2-1	few	TGTGCCAGCAGTTACCCCACGAAGGGGCTAGCGGGAGGAATAGTGCAGTTCTTC	CASSYPTKGLAGGIVQFF
TRBV5-1	NA	TRBJ2-1	NA	TGCGCCAGCAGCTTGGTCGCGCAATTGAATGAGCAGTTCTTC	CASSLVAQLNEQFF
TRBV30	NA	TRBJ1-6	few	TGTGCCTGGAGTGTACAAAGCGATTCACCCCTCCACTTT	CAWSVQSDSPLHF
TRBV11-2	NA	TRBJ2-7	once	TGTGCCAGCAGCGCGGGATGGTCGGGCGAGCAGTACTTC	CASSAGWSGEQYF
TRBV7-6	TRBD1	TRBJ2-2	once	TGTGCCAGCAGCTTAGCGCTAACAGGGGCGAACACCGGGGAGCTGTTTTTT	CASSLALTGANTGELFF
TRBV18	NA	TRBJ1-6	NA	TGTGCCAGCTCACCCCAGGGTAACTCACCCCTCCACTTT	CASSPQGNSPLHF
TRBV27	NA	TRBJ2-1	NA	TGTGCCAGCAGTCCCCGACTCCGCTCCTACAATGAGCAGTTCTTC	CASSPRLRSYNEQFF
TRBV12-3/TRBV12-4	NA	TRBJ1-1	NA	TGTGCCACTCAGGGAAGCAACACTGAAGCTTTCTTT	CATQGSNTEAFF
TRBV25-1	NA	TRBJ1-1	NA	TGTGCCACCAGAAGCATGAACACTGAAGCTTTCTTT	CATRSMNTEAFF
TRBV18	NA	TRBJ2-1	NA	TGTGCCAGCTCACCACCCGCAGGGCCCATCGGGAATGAGCAGTTCTTC	CASSPPAGPIGNEQFF
TRBV5-5	NA	TRBJ2-7	NA	TGTGCCAGCAGCTTGGTTTTAGAAGACTACGAGCAGTACTTC	CASSLVLEDYEQYF
TRBV5-1	TRBD2	TRBJ2-1	NA	TGCGCCAGCAGCTTGAGGTCAGGGACTAGCGGGGTACTTTACTACAATGAGCAGTTCTTC	CASSLRSGTSGVLYYNEQFF
TRBV12-3/TRBV12-4	NA	TRBJ1-6	NA	TGTGCCAGCACTATACAGTTGAGTTCACCCCTCCACTTT	CASTIQLSSPLHF
TRBV4-3	NA	TRBJ1-5	NA	TGCGCCAGCAGCAAGGGAGGGGGGCCCCAGCATTTT	CASSKGGGPQHF
TRBV6-5	NA	TRBJ2-7	NA	TGTGCCAGCCGGGCCCAGGAGGTTGGTGAGCAGTACTTC	CASRAQEVGEQYF
TRBV2	TRBD1	TRBJ1-1	NA	TGTGCCAGCAGTGGACAGGGGGCGCTTCTGACCCCTGAAGCTTTCTTT	CASSGQGALLTPEAFF
TRBV7-3	NA	TRBJ2-1	NA	TGTGCCAGCAGCCCCAATGGAGGAGCGGGTTTGTCCAATGAGCAGTTCTTC	CASSPNGGAGLSNEQFF
TRBV19	TRBD2	TRBJ2-3	NA	TGTGCCAGTAGCCGCGGGAGAGGGGATACGCAGTATTTT	CASSRGRGDTQYF
TRBV30	TRBD2	TRBJ2-2	NA	TGTGCCTTCTCTAGCGGCCGGAACACCGGGGAGCTGTTTTTT	CAFSSGRNTGELFF
TRBV19	TRBD1	TRBJ1-5	NA	TGTGCCAGTAGTATCCCGACAGGGGGCGCGATTCAGCCCCAGCATTTT	CASSIPTGGAIQPQHF
TRBV5-6	NA	TRBJ1-2	NA	TGTGCCAGCAGCTTGCCCAGAAACTATGGCTACACCTTC	CASSLPRNYGYTF
TRBV9	NA	TRBJ2-7	NA	TGTGCCAGCAGCGTAGAACTAGCTTCGCGCGAGCAGTACTTC	CASSVELASREQYF
TRBV19	TRBD1	TRBJ1-1	NA	TGTGCCAGTAGTACACAGGGGGCGAGTCGTTCCCCCGGGGCTGAAGCTTTCTTT	CASSTQGASRSPGAEAFF
TRBV6-6	TRBD2	TRBJ2-7	NA	TGTGCCAGCAGTTACGGTCGAGCGGGAGGCTCCTACGAGCAGTACTTC	CASSYGRAGGSYEQYF
TRBV10-3	NA	TRBJ2-7	NA	TGTGCCATCAGTGATAGTCTAGCGTCCCACGAGCAGTACTTC	CAISDSLASHEQYF
TRBV27	TRBD1	TRBJ1-4	NA	TGTGCCAGCAGTTCAGGAATTGTGGACAGGGCTAATGAAAAACTGTTTTTT	CASSSGIVDRANEKLFF
TRBV5-4	NA	TRBJ2-2	NA	TGTGCCAGCAGCTTGGGAGGGGGGAACACCGGGGAGCTGTTTTTT	CASSLGGGNTGELFF
TRBV29-1	NA	TRBJ2-5	NA	TGCAGCGTTGGAACGGGAGTTGAGACCCAGTACTTC	CSVGTGVETQYF
TRBV28	NA	TRBJ2-1	NA	TGTGCCACTACGGGGGTGAATCGGAATGAGCAGTTCTTC	CATTGVNRNEQFF
TRBV30	TRBD1	TRBJ2-1	NA	TGTGCCTGGATGGGGGACAGGTTGGGAGGCCCAGGACGTACCAATAGTTACTACAATGAGCAGTTCTTC	CAWMGDRLGGPGRTNSYYNEQFF
TRBV7-9	TRBD1	TRBJ1-5	few	TGTGCCAGCAGCTCGGGACAGGGGGCGAATCAGCCCCAGCATTTT	CASSSGQGANQPQHF
TRBV7-2	NA	TRBJ1-2	NA	TGTGCCAGCAGCTTAGTGTCAGAACCTAACTATGGCTACACCTTC	CASSLVSEPNYGYTF
TRBV11-2	NA	TRBJ2-1	NA	TGTGCCAGCAGCTTACTAGTGCAGGGCAACAATGAGCAGTTCTTC	CASSLLVQGNNEQFF
TRBV9	NA	TRBJ1-1	NA	TGTGCCAGCAGCGTAGGGGCAGGGAACACTGAAGCTTTCTTT	CASSVGAGNTEAFF
TRBV18	NA	TRBJ2-1	NA	TGTGCCAGCTCACCGTTGGAGCGACCCGTCGACTACAATGAGCAGTTCTTC	CASSPLERPVDYNEQFF
TRBV5-4	TRBD1	TRBJ2-7	NA	TGTGCCAGCAGCTTGGGACAGGGGGCCTCCTACGAGCAGTACTTC	CASSLGQGASYEQYF
TRBV19	TRBD1	TRBJ2-7	NA	TGTGCCAGCAAGACGACAGGGGGAGGGTACGAGCAGTACTTC	CASKTTGGGYEQYF
TRBV7-8	NA	TRBJ1-1	NA	TGTGCCAGCAGGCGTAGAGTGAACACTGAAGCTTTCTTT	CASRRRVNTEAFF
TRBV28	NA	TRBJ2-5	NA	TGTGCCAGCAGTTTAGTGCGGAGAGGGGAGACCCAGTACTTC	CASSLVRRGETQYF